The 26 T cell receptor beta chains in this list originate from one sample, sequenced in a study of T-cell reconstitution after alpha-beta-depleted transplantation in children. Using unique molecular identifiers, the investigators prepared the TCRbeta library. TCRdb re-derived calls from the PCR reads in MiXCR, one entry per CDR3 protein. The sample consists of 200,000 to 250,000 distinct CDR3 sequences, about 8.2% of them appearing once. The sample consisted of PBMCs, mostly from graft donor cells, taken 360 days after TCRalphabeta/CD19-depleted stem cell transplant. The receptors here all came from a male patient under 10 years old who had a stem cell transplant for acute myeloid leukemia, so the T cells may come from the graft donor.

This clonotype occurred many times. Compared with germline, one end of the junction differs, possibly owing to a read error. The CDR3 protein is CSVEGLAGDTQYF. CDR3 sequence (DNA): TGCAGCGTCGAAGGTCTAGCGGGAGATACGCAGTATTTT. The chain has TRBV29-1 and TRBJ2-3; TRBD2 aligns across 8 bases. The germline CDR1 and CDR2 sequences are SQVTM and ANQGSEA. The CDR3 length is 13 residues.

The V call is TRBV19, the J call TRBJ1-5, with D perhaps matching TRBD1 (5 bases). Trimming stripped 11 bases from V and 4 bases from J, with 15 bases between. Germline lookup yields CDR1 LNHDA and CDR2 SQIVND (reference sequence). The CDR3 totals 13 residues. The CDR3 sequence is CAVGWRGNQPQHF. The CDR3 DNA reads TGTGCCGTCGGCTGGCGGGGGAATCAGCCCCAGCATTTT.

In its sample, this clonotype was seen a few times. The genes are TRBV7-9 and TRBJ2-7; D tentatively reads TRBD1 or TRBD2 (5 bases each). There are 14 residues in the CDR3. Between the trimmed V and J ends, which lost 5 bases and 4 bases, there was a span of 15 bases. CDR1 SEHNR and CDR2 FQNEAQ come from the germline V gene (reference sequence). CDR3 nucleotide sequence: TGTGCCAGCAGCGTGTATGAGGGGAGATACGAGCAGTACTTC. It codes for CASSVYEGRYEQYF.

The rearrangement joins TRBV12-3 or TRBV12-4 to TRBJ2-7; D is unresolved. V shed 4 bases and J shed 6 bases, with 13 bases lying between them. The CDR3 is 13 amino acids. CDR3 DNA: TGTGCCAGCAGTTCACTCGACCGTCGCGAGCAGTACTTC. Encoded protein: CASSSLDRREQYF.

The V and J genes are TRBV5-1 and TRBJ2-5, with a weak D call TRBD1 (6 bases). V dropped 0 bases and J dropped 3 bases, with 9 bases sitting between them. From germline, CDR1 is SGHRS and CDR2 YFSETQ. CDR3 length: 14 amino acids. The CDR3 bases are TGCGCCAGCAGCTTGGTTAACAGGGAAGAGACCCAGTACTTC. Its protein is CASSLVNREETQYF. The full variable domain, in which reference TRBV5-1 and TRBJ2-5 provide the parts outside the CDR3, is KAGVTQTPRYLIKTRGQQVTLSCSPISGHRSVSWYQQTPGQGLQFLFEYFSETQRNKGNFPGRFSGRQFSNSRSEMNVSTLELGDSALYLCASSLVNREETQYFGPGTRLLVL.

The gene calls are TRBV7-2 and TRBJ2-1; possible D gene TRBD1, 7 bases. This CDR3 comprises 13 residues. Per germline, CDR1 SGHTA and CDR2 FQGNSA. The V and J ends lost 10 bases and 9 bases respectively, with 19 bases between them. The CDR3, as DNA: TGTGCCATTGATACGACCCAGGGGGGTGAGCAGTTCTTC. This encodes CAIDTTQGGEQFF.

This sequence joins TRBV7-2 and TRBJ2-1; D tentatively reads TRBD1 or TRBD2 (5 bases each). Germline CDR1 is SGHTA and CDR2 is FQGNSA. V lost 1 base and J 3 bases, leaving 10 bases between the germline ends. This CDR3 contains 15 residues. This CDR3 reads CASSLVPGRYNEQFF. The DNA for the CDR3 is TGTGCCAGCAGCTTAGTTCCGGGACGCTACAATGAGCAGTTCTTC.

V and J are TRBV12-3 or TRBV12-4 and TRBJ2-7; possible D gene TRBD2, 6 bases. V lost 1 base, J lost 1 base, and 20 bases lay in between. CDR3 length: 18 amino acids. The CDR3 DNA reads TGTGCCAGCAGTTTAGGCTTTACAGCGGGCCCTATATCCTACGAGCAGTACTTC. Translation gives CASSLGFTAGPISYEQYF.

The sample holds many counts of this clonotype. One end of the junction varies from germline; a read error may be responsible. V and J are TRBV20-1 and TRBJ2-5; D is possibly TRBD1 or TRBD2 (5 bases each). CDR3 length: 11 amino acids. The germline gives CDR1 DFQATT, CDR2 SNEGSKA (reference sequence). This CDR3 is CSVRGEETQYF. In DNA form, the CDR3 reads TGCAGTGTTAGAGGGGAAGAGACCCAGTACTTC.

This clonotype has more than one count but fewer than ten. The chain links TRBV10-3 to TRBJ2-5; TRBD1 aligns across 7 bases. In germline, CDR1 is ENHRY, CDR2 SYGVKD. The CDR3 is 14 residues long. The V segment lost 6 bases and the J segment 4 bases; nucleotides outside the gene matches: 8. CDR3 DNA: TGTGCCATCAGCGACAGGGCAGGGGCAGAGACCCAGTACTTC. It yields the protein CAISDRAGAETQYF.

The J gene is TRBJ2-5, the V gene TRBV2; 8 nucleotides align to TRBD2. Germline V gene sequence: CDR1 SNHLY, CDR2 FYNNEI. V shed 0 bases and J 5 bases; nucleotides not matched to a gene: 5. CDR3 length: 15 amino acids. The CDR3 is CASSEAIRLAETQYF. Here the CDR3 DNA reads TGTGCCAGCAGTGAAGCGATTAGACTAGCGGAGACCCAGTACTTC.

The chain links TRBV4-3 to TRBJ2-4; TRBD2 might be the D (6 bases). The germline V gene encodes CDR1 LGHNA and CDR2 YSLEER. Trimming removed 0 bases at V and 3 bases at J, with 15 bases between. This CDR3 is 17 amino acids long. CDR3 sequence: CASSQDWREGVKNIQYF. As DNA, the CDR3 is TGCGCCAGCAGCCAAGATTGGAGGGAAGGGGTCAAAAACATTCAGTACTTC.

The table lists this clonotype with many counts. The J gene is TRBJ2-1, the V gene TRBV20-1; D perhaps matches TRBD2 (6 bases). The CDR3 consists of 16 residues. Germline CDR1 and CDR2: DFQATT and SNEGSKA (reference sequence). Deletions cut 5 bases from V and 4 bases from J, with 21 bases between. The CDR3: CSAWRIRDFSYNEQFF. CDR3 nucleotide sequence: TGCAGTGCTTGGAGAATCCGGGACTTTTCTTACAATGAGCAGTTCTTC.

Ten or more counts support this clonotype. The genes are TRBV5-5 and TRBJ1-2; TRBD1 matches 8 bases. Germline values: CDR1 SGHKS, CDR2 YYEKEE (reference sequence). The junction had 9 bases not matched to a gene; V was cut back by 0 bases and J by 5 bases. The CDR3 spans 16 residues. The CDR3 DNA follows: TGTGCCAGCAGCTTGGCCGGGACAGGCTTACCTTATGGCTACACCTTC. Translating gives CASSLAGTGLPYGYTF. Full variable domain (rest looked up from reference TRBV5-5 and TRBJ1-2): DAGVTQSPTHLIKTRGQQVTLRCSPISGHKSVSWYQQVLGQGPQFIFQYYEKEERGRGNFPDRFSARQFPNYSSELNVNALLLGDSALYLCASSLAGTGLPYGYTFGSGTRLTVV.

This clonotype was seen repeatedly, ten times or more. The chain has TRBV29-1 and TRBJ2-1; a weak D match, TRBD1 (6 bases). In germline, CDR1 is SQVTM, CDR2 ANQGSEA. V lost 5 bases, J lost 4 bases, and 15 bases lay in between. The CDR3 contains 14 residues. Here the CDR3 reads CSVSGAGVYNEQFF. The CDR3 coding sequence is TGCAGCGTTAGTGGGGCAGGGGTGTACAATGAGCAGTTCTTC.

This clonotype was found a few times. The chain combines TRBV24-1 with TRBJ2-3; 9 bases map to TRBD1. The CDR3 covers 15 residues. In germline, CDR1 is KGHDR, CDR2 SFDVKD. V lost 4 bases, J lost 1 base, and 2 bases stayed unmatched. The CDR3 nucleotides are TGTGCCACCAGTGACCGGGACAGGGGCACAGATACGCAGTATTTT. Protein sequence: CATSDRDRGTDTQYF.

V is TRBV5-1 and J is TRBJ2-5; the match to TRBD1 covers 8 bases. The CDR3 has 16 amino acids. V lost 0 bases, J lost 2 bases, and 6 bases stayed unmatched. Germline values: CDR1 SGHRS, CDR2 YFSETQ. CDR3 in amino acids: CASSLATGAWQETQYF. The CDR3 bases are TGCGCCAGCAGCTTGGCGACAGGGGCATGGCAAGAGACCCAGTACTTC.

This clonotype has ten or more counts. V is TRBV20-1 and J is TRBJ2-3; 9 bases agree with TRBD2. Germline CDR1 is DFQATT and CDR2 is SNEGSKA (reference sequence). The CDR3 totals 13 residues. V gave up 7 bases and J gave up 4 bases; unmatched junction bases: 6. As DNA, the CDR3 is TGCAGTGTGATAGCGGGAGTGCCAGATACGCAGTATTTT. Translating gives CSVIAGVPDTQYF.

The chain employs TRBV4-1 and TRBJ2-3; no reliable D call. CDR3 length: 14 amino acids. Germline loops: CDR1 MGHRA, CDR2 YSYEKL. The ends were cut back, 0 bases at V and 1 base at J, with 5 bases in the middle. The CDR3 protein is CASSQDGGTDTQYF. The CDR3 DNA sequence: TGCGCCAGCAGCCAAGATGGGGGCACAGATACGCAGTATTTT.

This clonotype was seen ten or more times. The chain recombines TRBV12-3 or TRBV12-4 with TRBJ2-5, with TRBD1 matching 7 bases. This CDR3 comprises 13 residues. Trimming removed 6 bases from V and 8 bases from J; junction bases left unmatched: 9. The CDR3 reads CASSSGTEKTQYF. The CDR3 coding sequence is TGTGCCAGCAGCTCCGGGACAGAGAAAACCCAGTACTTC.

The sample holds many counts of this clonotype. This rearrangement joins TRBV15 to TRBJ2-2, with TRBD2 matching over 7 bases. Germline V gene lookup returns CDR1 LNHNV and CDR2 YYDKDF (reference sequence). The CDR3 is 16 amino acids. V shed 3 bases and J 1 base; nucleotides not matched to a gene: 5. The DNA of the CDR3 is TGTGCCACCAGCAGGGAGACTAGCTGGAACACCGGGGAGCTGTTTTTT. It encodes CATSRETSWNTGELFF.

This clonotype showed up many times. The gene calls are TRBV27 and TRBJ1-1, with D maybe TRBD1 (5 bases). CDR1 and CDR2 from the germline V gene are MNHEY and SMNVEV (reference sequence). V was pared by 6 bases and J by 1 base, with 6 bases between. CDR3 length: 12 residues. The CDR3 region has the DNA TGTGCCAGCAGCCAGGGGAACACTGAAGCTTTCTTT. Amino acid sequence: CASSQGNTEAFF.

This clonotype was counted ten times or more. DNA of the CDR3: TGTGCCAGCAGGACCGACAGATACACCGGGGAGCTGTTTTTT. Protein sequence: CASRTDRYTGELFF. This chain uses TRBV12-3 or TRBV12-4 with TRBJ2-2; tentative D call: TRBD1 (5 bases). This CDR3 has 14 residues. Trimming pared 6 bases from V and 3 bases from J, leaving 11 bases between.

This clonotype was seen a handful of times. The chain uses TRBV5-6 and TRBJ2-3; possibly TRBD2 for D (6 bases). This CDR3 region has 14 residues. Deletions cut 1 base from V and 4 bases from J, with 10 bases between. CDR1 SGHDT and CDR2 YYEEEE come from the germline V gene. CDR3 in DNA: TGTGCCAGCAGCTTGTGGGGACTCCCAGATACGCAGTATTTT. The encoded protein is CASSLWGLPDTQYF.

This chain connects TRBV29-1 to TRBJ2-7; a weak D match, TRBD1 (5 bases). Germline V CDR1 and CDR2: SQVTM, ANQGSEA. This CDR3 comprises 13 residues. V was clipped by 4 bases and J by 0 bases, with 10 bases between them. Here the CDR3 DNA reads TGCAGCGTTGCCAGGGCCCTCTCCTACGAGCAGTACTTC. It codes for CSVARALSYEQYF.

This clonotype was seen at least ten times. This rearrangement joins TRBV11-1 to TRBJ2-2; D ambiguous. The germline V and J ends were trimmed by 10 bases and 1 base, with 25 bases remaining between them. Looked up from germline, CDR1 is SGHAT and CDR2 is FQDESV (reference sequence). The CDR3 runs 18 residues. The chain's CDR3 is CATRDPPLPPLNTGELFF. CDR3 DNA: TGTGCCACACGCGACCCCCCACTCCCTCCACTGAACACCGGGGAGCTGTTTTTT.